One and the same sample provided the 30 T cell receptor beta chains below, sequenced in a study of technical replicates of blood from a handful of donors. Clones were read by immunoSEQ multiplex PCR, and TCRdb kept only the in-frame ones, dropping some. The table has about 62,000 clones, approximately 89% seen once. The sequencing sample was made of PBMCs. The receptors were gathered from a human donor in good health. Some clones in this sample may be carry-over from other donors' samples.

This clone came up once. The chain employs TRBV18 and TRBJ2-3, with 12 nucleotides matching TRBD2. This CDR3 has 18 amino acids. Trimming took 8 bases from V and 2 from J; bases not matched to a gene: 14. The germline gives CDR1 KGHSH, CDR2 LQKENI. The CDR3 nucleotides read TGTGCCAGCCGGTCACTAGCGGGGGGCCCCCCCCACACAGATACGCAGTATTTT. This translates into CASRSLAGGPPHTDTQYF. Supplemented by reference TRBV18 and TRBJ2-3, the full variable domain reads NAGVMQNPRHLVRRRGQEARLRCSPMKGHSHVYWYRQLPEEGLKFMVYLQKENIIDESGMPKERFSAEFPKEGPSILRIQQVVRGDSAAYFCASRSLAGGPPHTDTQYFGPGTRLTVL.

This rearrangement joins TRBV25-1 to TRBJ1-1; no clear D gene. V was pared by 2 bases and J by 5 bases, with 3 bases between. The CDR3 length is 11 residues. Germline V gene sequence: CDR1 MGHDK, CDR2 SYGVNS. CDR3 amino acids: CASSERTEAFF. As DNA, the CDR3 is TGTGCCAGCAGTGAACGGACTGAAGCTTTCTTT.

V gene TRBV9 combines with J gene TRBJ1-5; 8 nucleotides align to TRBD1. The CDR3 covers 14 residues. Germline V CDR1 and CDR2: SGDLS, YYNGEE. The ends lost 0 bases at V and 6 bases at J; junction bases unmatched: 2. CDR3 sequence: CASSVGQGAQPQHF. The CDR3 DNA follows: TGTGCCAGCAGCGTAGGGCAGGGGGCTCAGCCCCAGCATTTT.

The genes are TRBV7-2 and TRBJ2-7; 7 nucleotides match TRBD2. V was clipped by 1 base and J by 5 bases; unmatched bases: 5. Germline values: CDR1 SGHTA, CDR2 FQGNSA. The CDR3 is made up of 14 amino acids. This CDR3 reads CASSLVPSGNEQYF. For the CDR3, the DNA is TGTGCCAGCAGCTTAGTCCCGAGCGGGAACGAGCAGTACTTC.

This clone was observed a single time. This chain connects TRBV4-3 to TRBJ1-3; a weak D match, TRBD1 (5 bases). This CDR3 contains 17 residues. Germline-derived CDR1 and CDR2 are LGHNA and YSLEER. V was pared by 3 bases and J by 0 bases, with 15 bases between. The CDR3 coding sequence is TGCGCCAGCAGCCACGAAGTACAGGCGTCCTCTGGAAACACCATATATTTT. Its protein product is CASSHEVQASSGNTIYF.

V and J are TRBV29-1 and TRBJ1-2; maybe TRBD1 (5 bases). This CDR3 comprises 15 residues. Germline V gives CDR1 SQVTM, CDR2 ANQGSEA. With 7 bases removed from V and 0 bases from J, the gap between germline ends came to 18 bases. The CDR3 DNA reads as TGCAGCGGTCTTTCCGGGGGGATTACTAACTATGGCTACACCTTC. It codes for CSGLSGGITNYGYTF.

This clone was picked up one time. The V and J genes are TRBV29-1 and TRBJ2-1; D is perhaps TRBD2 (6 bases). Trimming left V 6 bases short and J 9 bases short, with 15 bases between. Germline V gene sequence: CDR1 SQVTM, CDR2 ANQGSEA. The CDR3 consists of 12 residues. In DNA form, the CDR3 reads TGCAGCGTCAGCCCCCCGCGGGGTGAGCAGTTCTTC. Translation: CSVSPPRGEQFF.

The rearrangement links TRBV7-6 to TRBJ2-5, with D uncertain. Trimming shortened V by 0 bases and J by 5 bases, and 4 bases separated the two germline ends. CDR1 and CDR2 (germline): SGHVS, FNYEAQ. The CDR3 has 12 amino acids. The CDR3 region is CASSLALETQYF. The CDR3 DNA sequence: TGTGCCAGCAGCTTAGCCTTGGAGACCCAGTACTTC.

This chain uses TRBV19 with TRBJ2-6, with TRBD1 matching over 10 bases. Germline loops: CDR1 LNHDA, CDR2 SQIVND (reference sequence). The junction had 9 bases not matched to a gene; V was cut back by 7 bases and J by 3 bases. There are 17 residues in the CDR3. As DNA, the CDR3 is TGTGCCAGTACCTGGCTGGGACAGGGGCTTGGGGCCAACGTCCTGACTTTC. Translated, it gives CASTWLGQGLGANVLTF.

V gene TRBV11-2 combines with J gene TRBJ1-1, with D perhaps TRBD1 (6 bases). Trimming removed 1 base from V and 5 bases from J, with 11 bases in between. CDR1 is SGHAT, CDR2 FQNNGV, per germline. This CDR3 spans 14 amino acids. The CDR3 region has the DNA TGTGCCAGCAGCTTAGCGGGGGGCGGAACTGAAGCTTTCTTT. It codes for CASSLAGGGTEAFF.

V usage is TRBV4-3 and J usage is TRBJ1-2; 8 bases align to TRBD1. The CDR3 totals 16 residues. V trimming: 1 base; J trimming: 4 bases; junction bases outside the gene matches: 8. Per germline, CDR1 LGHNA and CDR2 YSLEER. The CDR3: CASSQGRMDRVYGYTF. CDR3 DNA: TGCGCCAGCAGCCAAGGAAGGATGGACAGGGTCTATGGCTACACCTTC.

A word on this clone: Other DNA sequences in the same sample also yield this CDR3. The V and J genes are TRBV27 and TRBJ1-1; 9 nucleotides align to TRBD1. V shed 5 bases, J shed 1 base, and the junction held 2 bases outside the gene matches. Germline loops: CDR1 MNHEY, CDR2 SMNVEV (reference sequence). The CDR3 covers 14 residues. CDR3 amino acids: CASSRDRANTEAFF. The CDR3 DNA reads TGTGCCAGCAGTCGGGACAGGGCGAACACTGAAGCTTTCTTT.

The chain has TRBV30 and TRBJ1-4, with a tentative D call TRBD1 (5 bases). This CDR3 region has 15 residues. Trimming shortened V by 5 bases and J by 8 bases, and 21 bases separated the two germline ends. Germline values: CDR1 GTSNPN, CDR2 SVGIG (reference sequence). The CDR3 bases are TGTGCCTGGGAGCCCGGCGGGGCGCGTCCCGAAAAACTGTTTTTT. This gives the protein CAWEPGGARPEKLFF.

The V gene is TRBV18, the J gene TRBJ2-7, with a tentative D call TRBD2 (6 bases). V was shortened by 5 bases and J by 3 bases, with 14 bases between the two germline ends. CDR3 size: 14 residues. Germline CDR1 and CDR2: KGHSH and LQKENI. The CDR3 region has the DNA TGTGCCAGCTCATTAGTGGGACTGGGCTACGAGCAGTACTTC. Amino acids: CASSLVGLGYEQYF.

The V gene is TRBV2, the J gene TRBJ2-5, with D perhaps matching TRBD1 (6 bases). Trimming took 6 bases from V and 5 from J, leaving 16 bases between them. Germline V gene lookup returns CDR1 SNHLY and CDR2 FYNNEI. This CDR3 spans 14 amino acids. Here the CDR3 DNA reads TGTGCCAGCAGGCCGGAACAGGGAAAGGAGACCCAGTACTTC. It yields the protein CASRPEQGKETQYF.

The chain has TRBV7-6 and TRBJ2-3; no clear D gene. Germline CDR1 and CDR2: SGHVS and FNYEAQ. This CDR3 region has 15 residues. Trimming shortened V by 2 bases and J by 0 bases, and 9 bases separated the two germline ends. CDR3 nucleotide sequence: TGTGCCAGCAGCTTAAGTTCAACTAGCACAGATACGCAGTATTTT. It yields the protein CASSLSSTSTDTQYF.

The chain recombines TRBV27 with TRBJ1-4; 9 bases align to TRBD1. Germline CDR1 is MNHEY and CDR2 is SMNVEV (reference sequence). Trimming cost V 7 bases and J 8 bases; bases outside gene matches: 11. This CDR3 is 15 amino acids long. The CDR3: CASTLQGASKEKLFF. The DNA for the CDR3 is TGTGCCAGCACCCTACAGGGGGCCAGTAAGGAAAAACTGTTTTTT.

The V call is TRBV18, the J call TRBJ1-1, with D possibly TRBD1 on 5 matching bases. V dropped 3 bases and J dropped 4 bases, with 18 bases sitting between them. The CDR3 has 16 amino acids. Germline loops: CDR1 KGHSH, CDR2 LQKENI. CDR3 nucleotide sequence: TGTGCCAGCTCACCCCTGGAGGGGCAGAGGTCCACTGAAGCTTTCTTT. Protein sequence: CASSPLEGQRSTEAFF.

This chain joins TRBV11-1 and TRBJ2-5; 12 bases are a match to TRBD2. This CDR3 comprises 17 residues. The trim removed 8 bases at V and 5 bases at J, leaving 15 bases unmatched. CDR1 and CDR2 (germline): SGHAT, FQDESV (reference sequence). The chain's CDR3 is CASSGETSGSGRETQYF. The CDR3 DNA is TGTGCCAGCTCGGGGGAGACTAGCGGGAGTGGGAGGGAGACCCAGTACTTC.

The V call is TRBV25-1, the J call TRBJ1-6; D is undetermined. CDR3 length: 15 residues. The germline V gene has CDR1 MGHDK and CDR2 SYGVNS. The V end lost 7 bases, the J end lost 6 bases, and 16 bases lay between the germline ends. CDR3 bases: TGTGCCAGCAACCATGGGCCCCTGGGTAATTCACCCCTCCACTTT. Its protein is CASNHGPLGNSPLHF.

A few counts support this clone. V gene TRBV27 combines with J gene TRBJ2-6; D call uncertain. This CDR3 has 16 residues. V lost 6 bases and J 2 bases, leaving 14 bases between the germline ends. CDR1 and CDR2 (germline): MNHEY, SMNVEV (reference sequence). The CDR3 spells CASSVFIGTGANVLTF. The CDR3 bases are TGTGCCAGCAGCGTTTTTATCGGTACTGGGGCCAACGTCCTGACTTTC.

This clone has a handful of counts. This chain links TRBV5-1 with TRBJ2-1; the match to TRBD2 covers 8 bases. The length of the CDR3 is 15 residues. CDR1 is SGHRS and CDR2 is YFSETQ in the germline V gene. V trimming: 1 base; J trimming: 8 bases; junction bases outside the gene matches: 8. The CDR3 region is CASSLPTGGAYEQFF. Here the CDR3 DNA reads TGCGCCAGCAGCTTGCCTACCGGGGGGGCTTATGAGCAGTTCTTC.

The chain combines TRBV29-1 with TRBJ2-1, with TRBD1 matching 7 bases. This CDR3 spans 14 amino acids. With 3 bases clipped from V and 2 bases from J, the junction kept 4 bases outside the gene matches. Germline V CDR1 and CDR2: SQVTM, ANQGSEA. The CDR3 sequence is CSVDRDRPYNEQFF. The CDR3 coding sequence is TGCAGCGTTGACCGGGACAGACCCTACAATGAGCAGTTCTTC.

V and J are TRBV19 and TRBJ1-5; tentatively, D is TRBD1 (6 bases). This CDR3 region has 15 residues. CDR1 and CDR2 (germline): LNHDA, SQIVND (reference sequence). Trimming took off 5 bases at V and 0 bases at J, with 11 bases between the two ends. CDR3 nucleotides: TGTGCCAGTAGTTGGACAGATTATAGCAATCAGCCCCAGCATTTT. This codes for CASSWTDYSNQPQHF.

This chain connects TRBV4-3 to TRBJ1-4; possible D gene TRBD1, 6 bases. Per the germline V gene, CDR1 is LGHNA and CDR2 is YSLEER. Trimming removed 0 bases at V and 3 bases at J, with 17 bases between. The CDR3 loop spans 18 amino acids. The CDR3 DNA sequence: TGCGCCAGCAGCCAAGATGTAAGGGACATCAGGGCTAATGAAAAACTGTTTTTT. It encodes CASSQDVRDIRANEKLFF.

V usage is TRBV7-3 and J usage is TRBJ2-2; a weak D match, TRBD2 (6 bases). Trimming took 4 bases from V and 4 from J, leaving 13 bases between them. Germline V gene sequence: CDR1 SGHTA, CDR2 FQGTGA. This CDR3 has 15 residues. The CDR3 loop reads CASSSRDFPTGELFF. CDR3 in DNA: TGTGCCAGCAGCTCTCGGGACTTTCCCACCGGGGAGCTGTTTTTT.

The chain uses TRBV11-2 and TRBJ2-1, with TRBD2 identical over 13 bases. V was clipped by 2 bases and J by 12 bases; unmatched bases: 4. The CDR3 extends over 14 amino acids. CDR1 and CDR2 from the germline V gene are SGHAT and FQNNGV. CDR3 nucleotide sequence: TGTGCCAGCAGCTTAAGGACTAGCGGGGGACCGCAGTTCTTC. Encoded protein: CASSLRTSGGPQFF.

CDR3 bases: TGTGCCAGCAGACTCCGACTGGGACTAGCGGTGACCTACGAGCAGTACTTC. It translates to CASRLRLGLAVTYEQYF. V and J are TRBV2 and TRBJ2-7, with 11 bases matching TRBD2. Germline V gene sequence: CDR1 SNHLY, CDR2 FYNNEI. J gave up 2 bases and V 6 bases, and 12 bases lay outside the gene matches. The CDR3 contains 17 residues.

The chain links TRBV19 to TRBJ2-3; D is perhaps TRBD1 (5 bases). The germline gives CDR1 LNHDA, CDR2 SQIVND (reference sequence). The CDR3 is made up of 14 amino acids. V was trimmed by 7 bases and J by 0 bases, leaving 11 bases between them. CDR3 in amino acids: CASKGDISTDTQYF. CDR3 DNA sequence: TGTGCCAGTAAAGGGGATATTAGCACAGATACGCAGTATTTT.

V is TRBV19 and J is TRBJ2-6; D not certain. CDR1 LNHDA and CDR2 SQIVND come from the germline V gene (reference sequence). There are 15 residues in the CDR3. V shed 3 bases and J shed 3 bases, with 9 bases lying between them. CDR3 sequence: CASSMLRSGANVLTF. The CDR3 DNA is TGTGCCAGTAGTATGTTAAGGAGTGGGGCCAACGTCCTGACTTTC.